This TCR beta chain appears in the sequencing data of a study of cytomegalovirus exposure and HLA in healthy donors. Study-wide results and limits: Most TCR beta V segments were productive about 87% or about 30% of the time in an earlier analysis.

About this clone: Its antigen is not known.

PCR used 60 Vbeta primers and 13 Jbeta primers. The method was immunoSEQ multiplex PCR; TCRdb's version includes in-frame clones alone and lacks a portion of them. The repertoire holds approximately 160,000 clones, about four fifths seen once, with 4.8% in the top ten. CDR3 length equals 13 residues. Germline lookup yields CDR1 SGHAT and CDR2 FQDESV (reference sequence). The V end was cut by 2 bases, the J end by 4 bases, with 6 bases between. This rearrangement joins TRBV11-1 to TRBJ1-3, with unresolved D. The origin of this receptor is a young man in good health and CMV-seronegative. Sequences were obtained from PBMCs. The CDR3 nucleotides read TGTGCCAGCAGCTTACATCCCGGAAACACCATATATTTT. Its protein is CASSLHPGNTIYF.